The TCR beta chain under discussion was sequenced for a study of T cells after yellow fever vaccination (dated by TCRdb to the late 2010s). About the full investigation: The SMART-Seq v4 Ultra Low Input RNA kit was used to prepare libraries from fractions with low cell numbers. The cohort comprised two healthy male donors, one aged 18 to 29 and one aged 30 to 40 years. To track T-cell clones before and after primary and booster YFV17D yellow fever vaccination, bulk TCR alpha and beta repertoires were sequenced longitudinally. Blood samples were taken at several timepoints before and after primary and secondary immunization, and bulk PBMC replicates and cell subsets were isolated.

Study-level results and caveats: A small share of clonotypes occurred in both CD4 and CD8 compartments, likely arising from convergent recombination. Computational filtering was required because FACS-sorted repertoires could contain abundant contaminating clonotypes from the bulk population. After the booster, most of the clones that had expanded following primary vaccination were detected again (approximately 96% of CD4 and around 88% of CD8), which suggests that memory was broadly maintained. Compared with the primary T-cell response, the secondary T-cell response was weaker but faster, peaking on day 5 rather than day 15. Because only a couple of donors were included in the study, the extent to which the findings can be generalized is limited.

For CDR1 and CDR2, the germline V gene lists MNHEY and SVGEGT. From the cysteine through the phenylalanine, the CDR3 covers 12 amino acids. The CDR3 DNA has 36 bases and is translated from base 1. V and J are truncated by 2 bases and 10 bases respectively, leaving an intervening sequence of 9 bases. TCR cDNA was synthesized by 5'RACE template switching, through which a universal primer site and unique molecular identifiers were introduced. Priming of cDNA synthesis was performed from both the TCR alpha and TCR beta constant segments. Two PCR steps were used to amplify libraries, with sample barcodes and sequencing adapters being added in the second step. Sequencing of the libraries was done on either Illumina HiSeq 2500 (2x100 bp) or NovaSeq (2x150 bp). The source study handled its data this way. MIGEC was used to demultiplex reads and collapse the reads into UMI consensus sequences, and MiXCR was used for V(D)J alignment. Clonotypes responding to the vaccine were identified with edgeR on replicate PBMC samples, with the criteria of FDR below 0.01 and a log2 fold change above 5 up to day 15. Each bulk clonotype received a CD4 or CD8 identity based on whether the sequenced CD4 or CD8 repertoire contained that clonotype at higher abundance. In TCRdb, the public reads were trimmed at Q25 with fastp and aligned with MiXCR, with productive beta chains retained. Rows are combined by CDR3 protein, so each entry shows the most common genes and DNA. The V and J calls reflect TCRdb's pipeline rather than the authors' work. Within this sample are fewer than 400,000 distinct CDR3 sequences, with approximately 6% of them counted one time only. Together, the top ten hold 15% of the sample.

The treatment or condition label corresponds to: live attenuated yellow fever vaccine strain. At each blood-draw timepoint, two biological replicates of bulk PBMCs were collected. A standard Ficoll-Paque protocol was used to isolate PBMCs from peripheral blood. TriZol was used to extract RNA from bulk PBMCs, from CD4 and CD8 fractions, and from dextramer-positive and dextramer-negative fractions. As regards this clonotype: The antigen this receptor binds is unknown. Base quality data are lacking; no much larger clone is found one base away.

The sample consisted of PBMCs, taken 5 days after the yellow fever booster vaccination. The TCR originated in a man under 40 who received the YFV17D yellow fever vaccine. The chain links TRBV6-2 or TRBV6-3 with TRBJ2-1; the D gene identity is not certain. This receptor has the CDR3 CASSYLWGEQFF. The DNA reads TGTGCCAGCAGTTACCTCTGGGGAGAGCAGTTCTTC.